This T cell receptor beta chain came from a study of shared clonotypes between healthy human individuals. Study-wide context: Those who served as donors were a couple of women and three men between the ages of 18 and 49. The study's findings and limits: The sharing of 4% to 5.5% of naive CD4 clonotypes was seen across a few donors. Only a few donors were included, so the genetic and exposure-history diversity represented was limited.

This CDR3 spans 14 amino acids. Germline V gene sequence: CDR1 SGHVS, CDR2 FNYEAQ. Trimming cost V 3 bases and J 2 bases; bases outside gene matches: 3. Concerning this clone itself: Its antigen is still unknown.

HIV-negative, healthy adults without recent acute infections or vaccinations were the donors. Here immunoSEQ multiplex PCR was the method, and the copy in TCRdb shows in-frame clones only, minus some. This table holds about 1.5 million clones, roughly 96% found once. This chain joins TRBV7-6 and TRBJ2-7, with TRBD1 matching 8 bases. This sequence originates from a man under 40 in good health. Input material: naive CD4+ T cells sorted from blood. Subset here: CD45RA+ positively selected. CDR3 DNA: TGTGCCAGCAGCTTGGGGACAGGAGCCTACGAGCAGTACTTC. This codes for CASSLGTGAYEQYF.